These 25 T cell receptor beta chains share one sample of origin, sequenced in a study of blood T cell repertoires in COVID-19. Here immunoSEQ multiplex PCR was the method, and the copy in TCRdb shows in-frame clones only, minus some. The sample contains over 350,000 clones, approximately 87% of which appear only once. The sequenced sample consisted of PBMCs or T cells enriched from blood (not recorded which). The receptors originated from a woman aged 45-65 years who had recovered from COVID-19.

This clone was detected a few times. CDR3 amino acids: CASSQDLTTLEGYTF. CDR3 coding DNA: TGTGCCAGCAGCCAAGATCTTACCACCTTAGAAGGCTACACCTTC. The rearrangement uses TRBV3-1 (or the pseudogene TRBV3-2) and TRBJ1-2; D uncertain. Germline V gene data show CDR1 as LGHDT and CDR2 as YNNKEL (reference sequence). This CDR3 is built from 15 residues. Deletions cut 0 bases from V and 8 bases from J, with 16 bases between.

The V call is TRBV19, the J call TRBJ2-7; 10 positions agree with TRBD1. CDR1 is LNHDA, CDR2 SQIVND, per germline (reference sequence). The trim removed 5 bases at V and 1 base at J, leaving 5 bases unmatched. The CDR3 is 15 residues long. CDR3 bases: TGTGCCAGTAGTCGGGCGGACAGGGGGTCCTACGAGCAGTACTTC. This sequence encodes CASSRADRGSYEQYF.

The chain recombines TRBV19 with TRBJ1-6; D is perhaps TRBD1 (5 bases). The CDR3 consists of 15 residues. V was shortened by 10 bases and J by 0 bases, with 13 bases between the two germline ends. CDR1 and CDR2 from the germline V gene are LNHDA and SQIVND (reference sequence). The CDR3 reads CATADSISYNSPLHF. CDR3 in DNA: TGTGCCACCGCTGACAGCATCTCCTATAATTCACCCCTCCACTTT.

The chain couples TRBV5-1 to TRBJ1-1; D call uncertain. The V end was cut by 1 base, the J end by 0 bases, with 10 bases between. The CDR3 loop spans 15 amino acids. Germline V gene data show CDR1 as SGHRS and CDR2 as YFSETQ. The CDR3 reads CASSLQRLMNTEAFF. For the CDR3, the DNA is TGCGCCAGCAGCTTGCAAAGACTAATGAACACTGAAGCTTTCTTT.

This rearrangement joins TRBV19 to TRBJ2-4; the D gene is possibly TRBD1 (5 bases). The germline gives CDR1 LNHDA, CDR2 SQIVND (reference sequence). This CDR3 is 15 amino acids long. V lost 3 bases and J lost 5, with 14 bases in between. CDR3 in amino acids: CASSMTVNTQNIQYF. The CDR3 DNA is TGTGCCAGTAGTATGACAGTTAACACCCAAAACATTCAGTACTTC.

The chain combines TRBV7-9 with TRBJ1-5; 8 bases are a match to TRBD1. Germline V gives CDR1 SEHNR, CDR2 FQNEAQ (reference sequence). With 5 bases clipped from V and 4 bases from J, the junction kept 7 bases outside the gene matches. The CDR3 spans 15 residues. In nucleotides, the CDR3 is TGTGCCAGCAGCACAACAGGGGGAGGAAATCAGCCCCAGCATTTT. Protein product: CASSTTGGGNQPQHF. The whole variable domain, remainder taken from reference TRBV7-9 and TRBJ1-5, is DTGVSQNPRHKITKRGQNVTFRCDPISEHNRLYWYRQTLGQGPEFLTYFQNEAQLEKSRLLSDRFSAERPKGSFSTLEIQRTEQGDSAMYLCASSTTGGGNQPQHFGDGTRLSIL.

This chain links TRBV23-1 with TRBJ2-5, with 14 bases fitting TRBD2. TRBV23-1 is an open reading frame, and its role is uncertain. V lost 4 bases to trimming and J lost 4 bases; unmatched junction nucleotides: 5. CDR3 length: 16 residues. The CDR3 sequence: CASSLRTSGGRETQYF. The CDR3 DNA is TGCGCCAGCAGTCTGCGGACTAGCGGGGGGCGAGAGACCCAGTACTTC.

This sequence joins TRBV30 and TRBJ2-4; D might be TRBD1 (5 bases). The germline gives CDR1 GTSNPN, CDR2 SVGIG (reference sequence). V shed 1 base and J shed 11 bases, with 15 bases lying between them. The CDR3 contains 13 residues. The CDR3 DNA reads as TGTGCCTGGAGTGCTTCAGACAGAAGCGTTCAGTACTTC. This gives the protein CAWSASDRSVQYF.

This rearrangement joins TRBV4-1 to TRBJ1-1, with D unclear. The CDR3 spans 15 residues. The V and J ends lost 0 bases and 1 base respectively, with 9 bases between them. Germline CDR1 is MGHRA and CDR2 is YSYEKL. The CDR3 sequence: CASSQDTWANTEAFF. The CDR3 nucleotides are TGCGCCAGCAGCCAAGATACGTGGGCGAACACTGAAGCTTTCTTT.

In this sample, this clone turned up once. The genes are TRBV6-4 and TRBJ2-2, with D perhaps TRBD1 (5 bases). Germline assignment: CDR1 MRHNA and CDR2 SNTAGT. The CDR3 contains 13 residues. The ends were cut back, 6 bases at V and 4 bases at J, with 9 bases in the middle. The CDR3 DNA reads TGTGCCAGCAGAAAAGGGGCCACCGGGGAGCTGTTTTTT. Its translation is CASRKGATGELFF.

This rearrangement joins TRBV5-4 to TRBJ2-3; a possible D gene is TRBD2 (5 bases). Germline CDR1 and CDR2: SGHNT and YYREEE (reference sequence). The CDR3 spans 15 residues. V was pared by 1 base and J by 6 bases, with 15 bases between. The DNA of the CDR3 is TGTGCCAGCAGCTTGAGGCGGGCCCTCGGGGATACGCAGTATTTT. It translates to CASSLRRALGDTQYF.

J is TRBJ1-6 and V is TRBV6-2 or TRBV6-3; D ambiguous. Trimming removed 6 bases at V and 0 bases at J, with 12 bases between. Germline values: CDR1 MNHEY, CDR2 SVGEGT. This CDR3 region has 16 residues. CDR3 residues: CASSTTESSYNSPLHF. The CDR3 nucleotides read TGTGCCAGCAGCACGACGGAGAGCTCCTATAATTCACCCCTCCACTTT.

This sequence joins TRBV2 and TRBJ2-7; 12 bases are shared with TRBD2. Trimming removed 7 bases from V and 1 base from J; junction bases left unmatched: 2. The CDR3 extends over 14 amino acids. Germline CDR1 is SNHLY and CDR2 is FYNNEI. The CDR3 region is CASMTSGGSYEQYF. The CDR3 region has the DNA TGTGCCAGCATGACTAGCGGGGGATCCTACGAGCAGTACTTC.

The V gene is TRBV29-1, the J gene TRBJ2-2; 7 bases map to TRBD2. Germline assignment: CDR1 SQVTM and CDR2 ANQGSEA. There are 14 residues in the CDR3. J gave up 2 bases and V 7 bases, and 7 bases lay outside the gene matches. CDR3 in amino acids: CSASGLSNTGELFF. In DNA, the CDR3 is TGCAGCGCCTCGGGACTAAGCAACACCGGGGAGCTGTTTTTT.

The chain links TRBV7-3 to TRBJ1-2; D possibly corresponds to TRBD1 (6 bases). The germline CDR1 and CDR2 sequences are SGHTA and FQGTGA. The CDR3 has 13 residues. Trimming took off 1 base at V and 8 bases at J, with 11 bases between the two ends. CDR3 nucleotide sequence: TGTGCCAGCAGCTTAAGTGGGGGCAGGGGCTACACCTTC. Translation gives CASSLSGGRGYTF.

The chain has TRBV4-1 and TRBJ2-2; 8 nucleotides line up with TRBD1. CDR1 is MGHRA, CDR2 YSYEKL, per germline. The CDR3 has 16 amino acids. V gave up 3 bases and J gave up 2 bases; unmatched junction bases: 5. The CDR3 DNA reads as TGCGCCAGCAGCCACCCCAGGGGGCATAACACCGGGGAGCTGTTTTTT. It is translated as CASSHPRGHNTGELFF.

The chain couples TRBV24-1 to TRBJ2-2, with 10 bases lining up with TRBD1. With V trimmed by 4 bases and J by 6 bases, 10 bases remained unmatched. Germline loops: CDR1 KGHDR, CDR2 SFDVKD. This CDR3 spans 17 amino acids. CDR3: CATSDQAIGQGAGELFF. DNA for the CDR3: TGTGCCACCAGTGACCAGGCTATCGGACAGGGGGCCGGGGAGCTGTTTTTT.

V is TRBV4-3 and J is TRBJ1-2; maybe TRBD1 (6 bases). Trimming took off 3 bases at V and 4 bases at J, with 12 bases between the two ends. Germline loops: CDR1 LGHNA, CDR2 YSLEER. CDR3 length: 14 amino acids. As DNA, the CDR3 is TGCGCCAGCAGCCAGCAGGGGACGGGCTATGGCTACACCTTC. Its translation: CASSQQGTGYGYTF.

The rearrangement joins TRBV28 to TRBJ1-5; maybe TRBD1 (5 bases). V was pared by 5 bases and J by 2 bases, with 13 bases between. Germline V gene data show CDR1 as MDHEN and CDR2 as SYDVKM. This CDR3 spans 15 amino acids. The CDR3 DNA reads as TGTGCCAGCAGTCGGGGGGGAGGCGGCAATCAGCCCCAGCATTTT. Protein: CASSRGGGGNQPQHF.

This clone appeared once. This sequence joins TRBV6-5 and TRBJ1-3; D unclear. This CDR3 has 16 amino acids. Germline V lookup: CDR1 MNHEY, CDR2 SVGAGI. V lost 0 bases to trimming and J lost 4 bases, with 13 bases between them. The CDR3 loop is CASSYSMLPLGNTIYF. The CDR3 region has the DNA TGTGCCAGCAGTTACTCGATGCTTCCACTCGGAAACACCATATATTTT.

The chain is built from TRBV4-1 and TRBJ1-2; 7 bases are a match to TRBD1. CDR3 length equals 16 residues. Germline-derived CDR1 and CDR2 are MGHRA and YSYEKL. Losses at the gene ends were 0 bases for V and 3 bases for J; bases not matched to a gene: 7. Written as DNA, the CDR3 is TGCGCCAGCAGCCAAGATCGGCGACAGGGTGACTATGGCTACACCTTC. Residues: CASSQDRRQGDYGYTF.

This clone was seen at least ten times. The chain joins TRBV24-1 to TRBJ2-5, with D possibly matching TRBD2 (6 bases). Looked up from germline, CDR1 is KGHDR and CDR2 is SFDVKD. The CDR3 has 13 amino acids. Trimming took 7 bases from V and 4 from J, leaving 12 bases between them. For the CDR3, the DNA is TGTGCCACCAGCGGGGGAGGAGGAGAGACCCAGTACTTC. Amino acids: CATSGGGGETQYF.

This chain connects TRBV19 to TRBJ1-3, with a possible D match to TRBD1 (6 bases). The V and J ends lost 9 bases and 4 bases respectively, with 10 bases between them. This CDR3 is built from 12 residues. Looked up from germline, CDR1 is LNHDA and CDR2 is SQIVND (reference sequence). CDR3 sequence (DNA): TGTGCCAGACAGGGATCCGGAAACACCATATATTTT. Translation: CARQGSGNTIYF.

The chain is built from TRBV5-1 and TRBJ1-1; a weak D match, TRBD1 (5 bases). V was cut by 0 bases and J by 0 bases, with 15 bases left in between. CDR1 is SGHRS and CDR2 is YFSETQ in the germline V gene. The CDR3 has 17 residues. The DNA of the CDR3 is TGCGCCAGCAGCTTGGAGGGGCTCTGCTGTATGAACACTGAAGCTTTCTTT. Its protein product is CASSLEGLCCMNTEAFF.

The chain combines TRBV28 with TRBJ1-6, with TRBD1 identical over 9 bases. Trimming cost V 5 bases and J 9 bases; bases outside gene matches: 11. Per germline, CDR1 MDHEN and CDR2 SYDVKM. The CDR3 is 16 residues long. The CDR3 reads CASSPSGGQGGSPLHF. CDR3 DNA: TGTGCCAGCAGTCCCTCCGGGGGACAGGGAGGTTCACCCCTCCACTTT.